The 10 T cell receptor beta chains in this list originate from one sample, sequenced in a study of T cell repertoires in cytomegalovirus infection. Each CDR3 protein is one row after TCRdb ran MiXCR on the reads. The sample has 300,000 to 400,000 distinct CDR3 sequences, around 25% seen once. No antigen has been identified for these receptors. The sample was cultured PBMCs, taken from culture after CMV antigen stimulation. These TCRs come from a human donor in good health (CMV status not recorded). Some clones in this sample may be carry-over from other donors' samples.

This clonotype came up many times. The chain uses TRBV6-1 and TRBJ2-7; 7 bases are shared with TRBD1. V lost 4 bases, J lost 7 bases, and 7 bases stayed unmatched. The CDR3 is 13 amino acids. Looked up from germline, CDR1 is MNHNS and CDR2 is SASEGT. The CDR3 DNA follows: TGTGCCAGCAGTGTTGACAGGGTTAGGGAGCAGTACGTC. Translating it yields CASSVDRVREQYV.

A few counts support this clonotype. V gene TRBV28 combines with J gene TRBJ2-1; TRBD2 matches at 9 bases. Per the germline V gene, CDR1 is MDHEN and CDR2 is SYDVKM. V trimming: 2 bases; J trimming: 7 bases; junction bases outside the gene matches: 12. This CDR3 spans 17 amino acids. The CDR3 protein is CASSLRFGREGLNEQFF. The CDR3 bases are TGTGCCAGCAGTTTAAGGTTTGGGCGGGAGGGTTTGAATGAGCAGTTCTTC. Full variable domain (remainder filled in from reference TRBV28 and TRBJ2-1): DVKVTQSSRYLVKRTGEKVFLECVQDMDHENMFWYRQDPGLGLRLIYFSYDVKMKEKGDIPEGYSVSREKKERFSLILESASTNQTSMYLCASSLRFGREGLNEQFFGPGTRLTVL.

This clonotype was counted ten times or more. The chain uses TRBV7-3 and TRBJ2-5, with 8 bases matching TRBD1. Germline values: CDR1 SGHTA, CDR2 FQGTGA. V was pared by 0 bases and J by 0 bases, with 3 bases of the junction left unmatched. This CDR3 region has 16 residues. The CDR3, as DNA: TGTGCCAGCAGCTTAACGGGACAGGTATACCAAGAGACCCAGTACTTC. Amino acid sequence: CASSLTGQVYQETQYF.

This chain uses TRBV7-9 with TRBJ1-1; D is possibly TRBD1 (6 bases). Trimming pared 4 bases from V and 5 bases from J, leaving 14 bases between. Germline V gives CDR1 SEHNR, CDR2 FQNEAQ (reference sequence). CDR3 size: 14 residues. The CDR3 sequence: CASSSRGRGTEAFF. The CDR3 DNA is TGTGCCAGCAGCTCCAGGGGACGAGGTACTGAAGCTTTCTTT.

A few counts support this clonotype. The rearrangement links TRBV27 to TRBJ2-1; no clear D gene. Per the germline V gene, CDR1 is MNHEY and CDR2 is SMNVEV (reference sequence). CDR3 length equals 16 residues. V was pared by 3 bases and J by 0 bases, with 12 bases between. The CDR3 here is CASSLAAQYSYNEQFF. CDR3 DNA: TGTGCCAGCAGTTTGGCGGCGCAGTACTCCTACAATGAGCAGTTCTTC.

This clonotype has a handful of counts. The chain joins TRBV6-2 or TRBV6-3 to TRBJ2-3; 8 bases are a match to TRBD2. The germline gives CDR1 MNHEY, CDR2 SVGEGT. The V and J ends lost 0 bases and 1 base, in that order; junction bases with no gene match: 18. The CDR3 length is 21 residues. The CDR3 DNA reads TGTGCCAGCAGTTACTCGATTGCGTCGACTAGCGTCAACTTCGGCACAGATACGCAGTATTTT. This translates into CASSYSIASTSVNFGTDTQYF.

The V and J genes are TRBV27 and TRBJ2-4, with TRBD2 as a possible D gene (5 bases). CDR3 size: 14 residues. CDR1 MNHEY and CDR2 SMNVEV come from the germline V gene (reference sequence). Trimming took 6 bases from V and 7 from J, leaving 16 bases between them. The CDR3 DNA sequence: TGTGCCAGCAGACCGTATGGCGGGTCCAACATTCAGTACTTC. Translated: CASRPYGGSNIQYF.

The DNA of the CDR3 is TGTGCCAGCAGCTCAGCGGGACTAGCGGGAGTGGGTGAGCAGTACTTC. Translated, it gives CASSSAGLAGVGEQYF. V usage is TRBV7-2 and J usage is TRBJ2-7, with TRBD2 matching over 14 bases. There are 16 residues in the CDR3. Per germline, CDR1 SGHTA and CDR2 FQGNSA. The V and J ends lost 4 bases and 7 bases, in that order; junction bases with no gene match: 9.

This sequence joins TRBV27 and TRBJ2-5, with D possibly being TRBD2 (7 bases). CDR1 MNHEY and CDR2 SMNVEV come from the germline V gene (reference sequence). The CDR3 is 17 residues long. With 2 bases removed from V and 8 bases from J, the gap between germline ends came to 24 bases. CDR3 in DNA: TGTGCCAGCAGTTTAATGGGCGTGGGGGGGGCTAAGAGAACCCAGTACTTC. Protein sequence: CASSLMGVGGAKRTQYF.

This clonotype was observed at least ten times. This chain uses TRBV20-1 with TRBJ2-5, with a weak D call TRBD1 (6 bases). The germline V gene has CDR1 DFQATT and CDR2 SNEGSKA (reference sequence). This CDR3 comprises 14 residues. Trimming removed 2 bases from V and 1 base from J, with 11 bases in between. The CDR3: CSARLTGSQETQYF. CDR3 in DNA: TGCAGTGCTAGACTTACAGGGTCCCAAGAGACCCAGTACTTC.